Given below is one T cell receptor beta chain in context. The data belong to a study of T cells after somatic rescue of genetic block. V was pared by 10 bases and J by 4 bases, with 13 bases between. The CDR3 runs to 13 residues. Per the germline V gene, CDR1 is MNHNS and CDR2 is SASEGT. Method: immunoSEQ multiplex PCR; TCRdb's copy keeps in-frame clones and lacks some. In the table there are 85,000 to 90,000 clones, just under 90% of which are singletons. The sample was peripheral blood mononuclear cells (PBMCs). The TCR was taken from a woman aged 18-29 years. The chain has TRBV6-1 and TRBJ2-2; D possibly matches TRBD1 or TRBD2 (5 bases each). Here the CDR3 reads CAIPRGFTGELFF. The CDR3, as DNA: TGTGCCATCCCCCGGGGCTTCACCGGGGAGCTGTTTTTT.